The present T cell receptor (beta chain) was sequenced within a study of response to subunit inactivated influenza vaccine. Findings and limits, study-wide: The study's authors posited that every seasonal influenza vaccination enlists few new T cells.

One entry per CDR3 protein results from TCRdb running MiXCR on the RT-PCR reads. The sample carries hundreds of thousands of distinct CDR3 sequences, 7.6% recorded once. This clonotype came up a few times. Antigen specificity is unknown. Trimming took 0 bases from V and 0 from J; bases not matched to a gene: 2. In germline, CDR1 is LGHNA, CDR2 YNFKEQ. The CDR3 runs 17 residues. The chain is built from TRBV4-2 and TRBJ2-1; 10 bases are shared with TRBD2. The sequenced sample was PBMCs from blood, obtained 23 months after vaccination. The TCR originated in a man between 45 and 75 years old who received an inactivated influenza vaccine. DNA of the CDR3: TGTGCCAGCAGCCAAGATCTAGCGGGGGCCTCCTACAATGAGCAGTTCTTC. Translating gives CASSQDLAGASYNEQFF.